Detailed here is one T cell receptor beta chain. The data stem from a study of CD8 T cells in Susac syndrome. Random hexamers were used to reverse transcribe an amount of about 0.45 to 1 ug RNA. Amplification of TCR beta CDR3 across 54 Vbeta and 13 Jbeta was performed with immunoSEQ multiplex PCR. TCRdb independently ran MiXCR on the immunoSEQ multiplex PCR reads; one entry per CDR3 protein. Of approximately 230,000 distinct CDR3 sequences listed, around 93% were seen once; the top ten hold 0.07% to 0.09%. TEMRA cells were FACS-enriched and CD8+ and CD4+ T cells negatively isolated. The sample taken for sequencing was CD4+ T cells from PBMCs. The receptor was isolated from a human donor with multiple sclerosis.

CDR3 bases: TGTGCCAGCAGCAGAAGCGGGGGAGTCGGGGGCAATGAGCAGTTCTTC. Protein: CASSRSGGVGGNEQFF. The chain employs TRBV14 and TRBJ2-1; 8 nucleotides agree with TRBD2. Per germline, CDR1 SGHDN and CDR2 FVKESK. The V gene end was trimmed by 5 bases and the J gene end by 6 bases; junction bases not matched to a gene: 12. The CDR3 runs to 16 residues. The full variable domain, its missing parts supplied by reference TRBV14 and TRBJ2-1, is EAGVTQFPSHSVIEKGQTVTLRCDPISGHDNLYWYRRVMGKEIKFLLHFVKESKQDESGMPNNRFLAERTGGTYSTLKVQPAELEDSGVYFCASSRSGGVGGNEQFFGPGTRLTVL.